The 11 T cell receptor beta chains given below trace back to one sample, sequenced in a study of blood T cells in healthy people across ages. A second 7 to 11 cycle PCR used barcoded and J-beta primers. TCRdb itself ran the 5' RACE reads through MiXCR, one entry per CDR3 protein. The data contain 650,000 to 700,000 distinct CDR3 sequences, 32% of them singletons. The sample comprised blood. Every receptor here comes from a woman of 80 years or more in good health.

Points on this clonotype: This could be a read error, since a much larger clone is one nucleotide away. The chain couples TRBV3-1 to TRBJ2-7, with unresolved D. Germline-derived CDR1 and CDR2 are LGHDT and YNNKEL (reference sequence). The CDR3 sequence is 15 residues long. V shed 4 bases and J shed 7 bases, with 20 bases lying between them. The chain's CDR3 is CASSPPVRPYNEQYF. CDR3 in DNA: TGTGCCAGCAGCCCTCCCGTACGGCCCTACAATGAGCAGTACTTC.

This clonotype was seen repeatedly, ten times or more. The V gene is TRBV29-1, the J gene TRBJ2-1; 9 nucleotides agree with TRBD2. The V and J ends lost 0 bases and 7 bases, in that order; junction bases with no gene match: 4. CDR3 length: 14 residues. Looked up from germline, CDR1 is SQVTM and CDR2 is ANQGSEA. The CDR3, as DNA: TGCAGCGTTGAAGATAGGCGGGGGGGTAATGAGCAGTTCTTC. Its translation: CSVEDRRGGNEQFF.

This chain joins TRBV7-2 and TRBJ2-3, with D unresolved. CDR3 length equals 17 residues. Deletions cut 1 base from V and 3 bases from J, with 17 bases between. The germline V gene has CDR1 SGHTA and CDR2 FQGNSA. CDR3 residues: CASSLGQARLGTDTQYF. The CDR3 bases are TGTGCCAGCAGCTTAGGGCAAGCACGCCTGGGAACAGATACGCAGTATTTT.

As for this clonotype: A much larger clone lies a single base off, so this may be a read error. The rearrangement joins TRBV5-1 to TRBJ2-5, with a weak D call TRBD1 (6 bases). Germline CDR1 SGHRS, CDR2 YFSETQ. The CDR3 sequence is 14 residues long. The CDR3 spells CANSGRDTQETQYF. DNA of the CDR3: TGCGCCAACAGCGGCCGGGACACCCAAGAGACCCAGTACTTC. Complete variable domain (other parts from reference TRBV5-1 and TRBJ2-5): KAGVTQTPRYLIKTRGQQVTLSCSPISGHRSVSWYQQTPGQGLQFLFEYFSETQRNKGNFPGRFSGRQFSNSRSEMNVSTLELGDSALYLCANSGRDTQETQYFGPGTRLLVL.

The V call is TRBV20-1, the J call TRBJ1-2; tentatively, D is TRBD1 (6 bases). V was cut by 3 bases and J by 7 bases, with 15 bases left in between. Germline assignment: CDR1 DFQATT and CDR2 SNEGSKA (reference sequence). The CDR3 is 13 amino acids. Here the CDR3 reads CSASLRLGGGYTF. In DNA, the CDR3 is TGCAGTGCTAGCTTACGGCTAGGGGGTGGCTACACCTTC.

As to this clonotype: A read error may explain this, as a much larger clone is one base away. This chain links TRBV7-2 with TRBJ2-5, with TRBD1 matching over 7 bases. The J call may not be correct, given that the DNA end is closer to TRBJ2-1. The CDR3 consists of 16 residues. The germline V gene encodes CDR1 SGHTA and CDR2 FQGNSA. The CDR3 is CASSYGVTGLLETQFF. CDR3 bases: TGTGCCAGCAGCTATGGGGTGACAGGGCTTCTAGAGACCCAGTTCTTC.

This clonotype was found many times. The chain joins TRBV15 to TRBJ2-3; tentative D call: TRBD1 (6 bases). V lost 10 bases and J 6 bases, leaving 23 bases between the germline ends. This CDR3 contains 15 residues. Germline CDR1 reads LNHNV; CDR2 reads YYDKDF (reference sequence). The CDR3 DNA is TGTGCCATATCGCGACAGGACCGCGCGTTGGATACGCAGTATTTT. Translated, it gives CAISRQDRALDTQYF.

This clonotype showed up just a few times. This sequence joins TRBV6-1 and TRBJ2-5; maybe TRBD2 (5 bases). The germline V gene has CDR1 MNHNS and CDR2 SASEGT. The CDR3 has 14 amino acids. Trimming left V 3 bases short and J 7 bases short, with 15 bases between. CDR3 nucleotide sequence: TGTGCCAGCAGTGACGGGGTTCCTCCAGGGACCCAGTACTTC. It translates to CASSDGVPPGTQYF.

This clonotype was detected ten times or more. This chain joins TRBV28 and TRBJ2-5; D is possibly TRBD2 (5 bases). V lost 10 bases to trimming and J lost 2 bases, with 17 bases between them. CDR3 length: 14 amino acids. Per germline, CDR1 MDHEN and CDR2 SYDVKM. The CDR3 here is CATRVGGLQETQYF. CDR3 nucleotides: TGTGCCACCCGGGTCGGCGGGCTACAAGAGACCCAGTACTTC.

Only a few counts were recorded for this clonotype. A read error may explain this, as a much larger clone is one base away. This chain links TRBV20-1 with TRBJ2-7; D tentatively reads TRBD1 or TRBD2 (6 bases each). The germline V gene has CDR1 DFQATT and CDR2 SNEGSKA (reference sequence). Trimming pared 5 bases from V and 3 bases from J, leaving 20 bases between. The CDR3 is made up of 15 amino acids. The CDR3 here is CSAEGPGATNYEQYF. CDR3 in DNA: TGCAGTGCTGAAGGGCCGGGGGCCACAAACTACGAGCAGTACTTC.

The sample holds a few counts of this clonotype. A read error is possible here, since a much larger clone lies one base away. This rearrangement joins TRBV9 to TRBJ2-7; D is uncertain. V lost 0 bases and J 6 bases, leaving 10 bases between the germline ends. Germline V gene sequence: CDR1 SGDLS, CDR2 YYNGEE. The CDR3 runs to 13 residues. This CDR3 is CASSVAGTCEQYF. For the CDR3, the DNA is TGTGCCAGCAGCGTAGCTGGTACCTGCGAGCAGTACTTC.